This entry describes one TCR beta chain. Its antigen is not known. The data derive from a study of shared clonotypes between healthy human individuals. Study observations and caveats: Against clonotypes common to all four donors, non-shared ones had lower generation probabilities.

The donors, healthy adults who were HIV-negative, had experienced no recent acute infections or vaccinations. V was clipped by 3 bases and J by 4 bases; unmatched bases: 6. The CDR3 is made up of 14 amino acids. Germline assignment: CDR1 MGHDK and CDR2 SYGVNS. The assay used deep level. Assay: immunoSEQ multiplex PCR; the TCRdb copy retains only in-frame clones and omits some. Seen here are 550,000 to 850,000 clones, 72% observed once, and the top ten hold approximately 2%. This clonotype was obtained from a woman aged 30 to 39 in good health. Sequenced sample: memory CD4+ T cells sorted from blood. Documented subset: CD45RA-negative fraction. V and J are TRBV25-1 and TRBJ2-7; 7 nucleotides align to TRBD1. This CDR3 reads CASSEPDRVYEQYF. The CDR3 DNA reads TGTGCCAGCAGTGAGCCTGACAGGGTGTACGAGCAGTACTTC.